The present TCR beta chain was sequenced within a study of CD8+CD57+ T cells in acquired aplastic anemia. Study at large: The sorted CD4+ and CD8+ cells yielded an average approximately 3.2 ug of DNA. CD4+ cells from healthy donors averaged about 10.8 million reads. Overall study findings and caveats: The same twenty-nine CD8+ CDR3 sequences occurred in patients and in controls. Patient and control CD8+ Simpson's diversity was not significantly different.

Template material for TCR beta VDJ and CDR3 profiling consisted of genomic DNA. Using its own MiXCR run on the reads, TCRdb lists one record per CDR3 protein. The sample records 150,000 to 200,000 distinct CDR3 sequences, roughly half being singletons. The germline gives CDR1 DFQATT, CDR2 SNEGSKA (reference sequence). The CDR3 extends over 13 amino acids. V was pared by 3 bases and J by 8 bases, with 7 bases of the junction left unmatched. Comment on this clonotype: Its antigen is not identified.

This chain uses TRBV20-1 with TRBJ2-1, with 7 bases that match TRBD2. The sequencing input was sorted CD4+, CD8+, or CD8+CD57+ T cells (not recorded which) from PBMCs. This receptor was taken from a human donor in good health. The CDR3 coding sequence is TGCAGTGCTAGGCAACTAGCGACCCATGAGCAGTTCTTC. It translates to CSARQLATHEQFF.